This T cell receptor (beta chain) was sequenced during a study of shared clonotypes between healthy human individuals. CD45RO negativity and positive selection for CCR7 defined naive CD8 cells, a population that excluded terminally differentiated effector memory CD45RA+ cells. This CDR3 contains 16 residues. V was shortened by 0 bases and J by 0 bases, with 12 bases between the two germline ends. CDR1 and CDR2 from the germline V gene are LGHNA and YSLEER. The repertoire was sequenced with immunoSEQ multiplex PCR; TCRdb's copy has only in-frame clones and lacks some. Among about 2.1 million clones listed, about 93% were seen once.

The TCR sequence derives from a young man in good health. Some clones in this sample may be carry-over from other donors' samples. Specimen: naive CD8+ T cells from PBMCs. The V and J genes are TRBV4-3 and TRBJ2-7; D uncertain. CDR3 sequence: CASSQDWNSVSYEQYF. The CDR3 bases are TGCGCCAGCAGCCAAGACTGGAACTCAGTCTCCTACGAGCAGTACTTC.